Presented here are 28 T cell receptor beta chains from one specimen sequenced in a study of T cell responses to AZD1222 COVID-19 vaccine. Libraries were prepared by immunoSEQ multiplex PCR; TCRdb keeps only in-frame clonotypes and omits some of them. The repertoire has about 100,000 clones, around nine tenths of them found once; the top ten carry 2.5% to 3%. The material was peripheral blood, obtained on day 0 of AZD1222 vaccination. The receptors shown here come from an adult in good health.

V gene TRBV7-2 combines with J gene TRBJ1-2; possibly TRBD1 for D (6 bases). Deletions cut 3 bases from V and 3 bases from J, with 14 bases between. Looked up from germline, CDR1 is SGHTA and CDR2 is FQGNSA. The CDR3 has 15 residues. CDR3 sequence reads: CASSLDQGFDYGYTF. The DNA of the CDR3 is TGTGCCAGCAGCTTGGATCAGGGGTTTGACTATGGCTACACCTTC. The full variable domain, with the rest looked up from reference TRBV7-2 and TRBJ1-2, is GAGVSQSPSNKVTEKGKDVELRCDPISGHTALYWYRQSLGQGLEFLIYFQGNSAPDKSGLPSDRFSAERTGGSVSTLTIQRTQQEDSAVYLCASSLDQGFDYGYTFGSGTRLTVV.

The J gene is TRBJ2-7, the V gene TRBV29-1; D may match TRBD1 or TRBD2 (6 bases each). The CDR3 is 15 residues long. Trimming stripped 0 bases from V and 1 base from J, with 13 bases between. Germline loops: CDR1 SQVTM, CDR2 ANQGSEA. The CDR3 protein is CSVEDRGTSSYEQYF. In DNA form, the CDR3 reads TGCAGCGTTGAAGATCGGGGGACATCGTCCTACGAGCAGTACTTC.

The chain recombines TRBV7-2 with TRBJ2-1; 8 nucleotides agree with TRBD1. The CDR3 length is 15 residues. V dropped 8 bases and J dropped 0; count of bases not matched to a gene: 6. CDR1 is SGHTA and CDR2 is FQGNSA in the germline V gene. CDR3 nucleotide sequence: TGTGCCAGCTCGAAGGACAGGGTCTCCTACAATGAGCAGTTCTTC. It specifies CASSKDRVSYNEQFF.

The V call is TRBV19, the J call TRBJ1-1; D remains unclear. Germline CDR1 reads LNHDA; CDR2 reads SQIVND (reference sequence). CDR3 length: 13 residues. V lost 6 bases, J lost 3 bases, and 11 bases lay in between. CDR3 protein: CASSLRADTEAFF. CDR3 coding DNA: TGTGCCAGTAGCCTAAGGGCGGACACTGAAGCTTTCTTT.

J is TRBJ1-1 and V is TRBV28; the D gene is possibly TRBD1 (5 bases). The CDR3 has 16 amino acids. V was pared by 3 bases and J by 0 bases, with 14 bases between. Germline CDR1 reads MDHEN; CDR2 reads SYDVKM. CDR3 bases: TGTGCCAGCAGTTTCTTCTCGGTCAGGGTGAACACTGAAGCTTTCTTT. This encodes CASSFFSVRVNTEAFF. The whole variable domain, remainder taken from reference TRBV28 and TRBJ1-1, is DVKVTQSSRYLVKRTGEKVFLECVQDMDHENMFWYRQDPGLGLRLIYFSYDVKMKEKGDIPEGYSVSREKKERFSLILESASTNQTSMYLCASSFFSVRVNTEAFFGQGTRLTVV.

V usage is TRBV2 and J usage is TRBJ1-2; 7 nucleotides agree with TRBD1. V dropped 7 bases and J dropped 5; count of bases not matched to a gene: 7. Germline CDR1 and CDR2: SNHLY and FYNNEI. The CDR3 totals 13 residues. As DNA, the CDR3 is TGTGCCAGCACCGAACAGGGGAATTATGGCTACACCTTC. Encoded protein: CASTEQGNYGYTF.

This rearrangement joins TRBV2 to TRBJ1-6; TRBD1 might be the D (5 bases). Germline V gene data show CDR1 as SNHLY and CDR2 as FYNNEI. V dropped 7 bases and J dropped 2 bases, with 6 bases sitting between them. The CDR3 loop spans 13 amino acids. CDR3 loop: CASKGTYNSPLHF. In DNA form, the CDR3 reads TGTGCCAGCAAGGGGACCTATAATTCACCCCTCCACTTT.

The rearrangement uses TRBV9 and TRBJ1-1, with TRBD1 as a possible D gene (6 bases). Germline V lookup: CDR1 SGDLS, CDR2 YYNGEE. The CDR3 spans 16 residues. V was pared by 3 bases and J by 4 bases, with 19 bases between. The CDR3 region is CASSGYRDPQATEAFF. The CDR3 nucleotides are TGTGCCAGCAGCGGGTACAGGGACCCTCAGGCCACTGAAGCTTTCTTT.

The chain joins TRBV7-8 to TRBJ1-2; 10 bases agree with TRBD1. Trimming took 5 bases from V and 7 from J; bases not matched to a gene: 10. Germline CDR1 reads SGHVS; CDR2 reads FQNEAQ. The CDR3 is 15 amino acids. The CDR3 DNA sequence: TGTGCCAGCAGCCCACTTTGGGGACAGGGGTCTGGCTACACCTTC. This sequence encodes CASSPLWGQGSGYTF.

The chain couples TRBV30 to TRBJ2-2; 8 nucleotides align to TRBD2. CDR1 and CDR2 from the germline V gene are GTSNPN and SVGIG (reference sequence). CDR3 length: 16 residues. V trimming: 2 bases; J trimming: 7 bases; junction bases outside the gene matches: 12. CDR3 sequence (DNA): TGTGCCTGGAGTCCTACCCCGGGACTAGGAATCGGGGAGCTGTTTTTT. Translation gives CAWSPTPGLGIGELFF.

This sequence joins TRBV7-9 and TRBJ2-7; D may be TRBD1 (6 bases). CDR3 length: 14 residues. Trimming took off 3 bases at V and 3 bases at J, with 12 bases between the two ends. The germline gives CDR1 SEHNR, CDR2 FQNEAQ (reference sequence). Here the CDR3 reads CASSFNTGNYEQYF. CDR3 bases: TGTGCCAGCAGCTTTAATACAGGGAACTACGAGCAGTACTTC.

This clone was observed a handful of times. CDR3 region: CASSQDRSKGGRSSPLHF. The DNA of the CDR3 is TGTGCCAGCAGCCAAGATAGGTCTAAAGGCGGCAGGAGTTCACCCCTCCACTTT. The genes are TRBV14 and TRBJ1-6; D gene ambiguous. This CDR3 region has 18 residues. Germline values: CDR1 SGHDN, CDR2 FVKESK. Trimming took off 0 bases at V and 9 bases at J, with 21 bases between the two ends. The whole variable domain, remainder taken from reference TRBV14 and TRBJ1-6, is EAGVTQFPSHSVIEKGQTVTLRCDPISGHDNLYWYRRVMGKEIKFLLHFVKESKQDESGMPNNRFLAERTGGTYSTLKVQPAELEDSGVYFCASSQDRSKGGRSSPLHFGNGTRLTVT.

This clone was found a few times. This chain connects TRBV14 to TRBJ2-2, with 9 nucleotides matching TRBD1. Unmatched junction bases numbered 4, after V lost 4 bases and J lost 1 base. This CDR3 has 16 residues. Per the germline V gene, CDR1 is SGHDN and CDR2 is FVKESK. The CDR3 loop is CASSRTGGMNTGELFF. The CDR3, as DNA: TGTGCCAGCAGCCGCACAGGGGGCATGAACACCGGGGAGCTGTTTTTT.

The V gene is TRBV2, the J gene TRBJ1-2; D is undetermined. V was trimmed by 4 bases and J by 8 bases, leaving 14 bases between them. The length of the CDR3 is 13 residues. Germline V gene lookup returns CDR1 SNHLY and CDR2 FYNNEI. Written as DNA, the CDR3 is TGTGCCAGCAGTGCCTTACTGAACGGCGGCTACACCTTC. Its protein is CASSALLNGGYTF. The whole variable domain, remainder taken from reference TRBV2 and TRBJ1-2, is EPEVTQTPSHQVTQMGQEVILRCVPISNHLYFYWYRQILGQKVEFLVSFYNNEISEKSEIFDDQFSVERPDGSNFTLKIRSTKLEDSAMYFCASSALLNGGYTFGSGTRLTVV.

CDR3: CATGGRGEKLFF. CDR3 bases: TGTGCCACCGGGGGACGGGGAGAAAAACTGTTTTTT. The chain employs TRBV28 and TRBJ1-4; D might be TRBD1 (5 bases). Germline V gene lookup returns CDR1 MDHEN and CDR2 SYDVKM. This CDR3 contains 12 residues. The V gene lost 10 bases and the J gene lost 8 bases, with 14 bases spanning the gap.

This clone was counted only a few times. The V and J genes are TRBV9 and TRBJ1-4; 7 nucleotides match TRBD1. The CDR3 contains 15 residues. Germline trimming cut 5 bases from V and 7 bases from J; bases unmatched to any gene: 11. CDR1 is SGDLS, CDR2 YYNGEE, per germline. The CDR3 DNA reads as TGTGCCAGCAGAGAAAGGGGCAGGGGGTTTGAAAAACTGTTTTTT. Its translation is CASRERGRGFEKLFF.

The chain links TRBV7-3 to TRBJ1-2, with D hard to call. V lost 5 bases and J 3 bases, leaving 19 bases between the germline ends. The CDR3 spans 16 residues. Germline CDR1 reads SGHTA; CDR2 reads FQGTGA. The CDR3 nucleotides read TGTGCCAGCAGCCAAACACCTGTTAACTGGGACTATGGCTACACCTTC. This gives the protein CASSQTPVNWDYGYTF.

In its sample, this clone was seen once. This chain connects TRBV6-5 to TRBJ2-7; 9 bases fit TRBD1. In germline, CDR1 is MNHEY, CDR2 SVGAGI. The CDR3 sequence is 15 residues long. V gave up 2 bases and J gave up 3 bases; unmatched junction bases: 5. CDR3 loop: CASSYLRQGGYEQYF. In nucleotides, the CDR3 is TGTGCCAGCAGTTACCTGAGACAGGGGGGCTACGAGCAGTACTTC.

This sequence joins TRBV19 and TRBJ1-1; no clear D gene. V lost 5 bases, J lost 1 base, and 11 bases lay in between. Per the germline V gene, CDR1 is LNHDA and CDR2 is SQIVND (reference sequence). CDR3 length equals 14 residues. Written as DNA, the CDR3 is TGTGCCAGTAGTTCCCGGCACGAGAACACTGAAGCTTTCTTT. Translating it yields CASSSRHENTEAFF.

This clone was recorded once. V and J are TRBV14 and TRBJ1-1, with D unclear. Germline assignment: CDR1 SGHDN and CDR2 FVKESK. Between the trimmed V and J ends, which lost 1 base and 4 bases, there was a span of 7 bases. The CDR3 contains 13 residues. CDR3 nucleotide sequence: TGTGCCAGCAGCCAAGGGGTCATCACTGAAGCTTTCTTT. Its translation: CASSQGVITEAFF.

J is TRBJ1-1 and V is TRBV7-9; a weak D match, TRBD1 (5 bases). The CDR3 has 13 residues. CDR1 is SEHNR, CDR2 FQNEAQ, per germline (reference sequence). The V end was cut by 9 bases, the J end by 6 bases, with 17 bases between. In nucleotides, the CDR3 is TGTGCCAGTATGGCAGGGAAGAGCTCTGAAGCTTTCTTT. Its protein is CASMAGKSSEAFF.

This clone was detected only once. The chain is built from TRBV5-1 and TRBJ1-4, with 9 bases that match TRBD1. The CDR3 covers 16 residues. V lost 4 bases, J lost 5 bases, and 9 bases stayed unmatched. Germline-derived CDR1 and CDR2 are SGHRS and YFSETQ. DNA of the CDR3: TGCGCCAGCAGCACCGGGACAGGGACCACAAATGAAAAACTGTTTTTT. This translates into CASSTGTGTTNEKLFF.

The chain uses TRBV30 and TRBJ2-7, with TRBD2 matching 8 bases. The CDR3 consists of 14 residues. The V and J ends lost 0 bases and 6 bases, in that order; junction bases with no gene match: 7. Per germline, CDR1 GTSNPN and CDR2 SVGIG (reference sequence). The CDR3 DNA reads as TGTGCCTGGAGTGTACAACGGGGGGGCCTCGAGCAGTACTTC. This encodes CAWSVQRGGLEQYF.

The V gene is TRBV18, the J gene TRBJ1-1, with D maybe TRBD1 (5 bases). V lost 0 bases, J lost 6 bases, and 8 bases lay in between. Germline lookup yields CDR1 KGHSH and CDR2 LQKENI. CDR3 size: 13 residues. The CDR3 bases are TGTGCCAGCTCACCACCGGGGGTCTCTGAAGCTTTCTTT. This gives the protein CASSPPGVSEAFF.

This clone was detected once. The chain combines TRBV3-1 (or the pseudogene TRBV3-2) with TRBJ1-3; D is unresolved. Between the trimmed V and J ends, which lost 4 bases and 0 bases, there was a span of 13 bases. There are 16 residues in the CDR3. CDR1 is LGHDT and CDR2 is YNNKEL in the germline V gene (reference sequence). The CDR3 DNA follows: TGTGCCAGCAGCCGGACTACGGGGTCCTCTGGAAACACCATATATTTT. Protein: CASSRTTGSSGNTIYF.

The CDR3: CAVHKGQGSDQPQHF. CDR3 bases: TGTGCCGTTCACAAGGGACAGGGGAGTGATCAGCCCCAGCATTTT. The chain couples TRBV19 to TRBJ1-5; 10 nucleotides line up with TRBD1. V lost 11 bases and J lost 5; bases outside the gene matches: 12. The CDR3 runs 15 residues. The germline V gene has CDR1 LNHDA and CDR2 SQIVND (reference sequence). Full variable domain (missing parts from reference TRBV19 and TRBJ1-5): DGGITQSPKYLFRKEGQNVTLSCEQNLNHDAMYWYRQDPGQGLRLIYYSQIVNDFQKGDIAEGYSVSREKKESFPLTVTSAQKNPTAFYLCAVHKGQGSDQPQHFGDGTRLSIL.

The CDR3 sequence is CASSGTGGGKLFF. The CDR3 nucleotides read TGTGCCAGTAGCGGGACAGGGGGCGGCAAGCTGTTTTTT. The chain recombines TRBV19 with TRBJ2-2, with 12 bases lining up with TRBD1. Germline V gives CDR1 LNHDA, CDR2 SQIVND (reference sequence). The length of the CDR3 is 13 residues. J gave up 12 bases and V 6 bases, and 5 bases lay outside the gene matches.

The V call is TRBV5-1, the J call TRBJ2-2; D gene unclear. CDR3 length: 17 amino acids. V shed 0 bases and J shed 0 bases, with 12 bases lying between them. Germline CDR1 SGHRS, CDR2 YFSETQ. The CDR3 loop reads CASSLGQATTNTGELFF. The CDR3 nucleotides read TGCGCCAGCAGCTTGGGGCAGGCTACCACGAACACCGGGGAGCTGTTTTTT.